This T cell receptor (beta chain) was recorded in a study of Ad26.COV2.S vaccination and SARS-CoV-2 variants (dated by TCRdb to about 2021). Context from the whole study: Donors in the vaccine arm were drawn from COV1001, a multicentre, randomized, double-blind, placebo-controlled phase I-IIa trial testing Ad26.COV2.S in healthy adults. Ad26.COV2.S was administered intramuscularly at 5 x 10^10 or 1 x 10^11 viral particles, either as a single shot or as two shots given 56 days apart. The specificity and breadth of SARS-CoV-2-reactive T cell receptors after Ad26.COV2.S vaccination were assessed by TCRbeta repertoire sequencing. The TCR-sequenced set comprised about 32 samples: some 19 Ad26.COV2.S vaccine recipients, 5 placebo recipients and 8 SARS-CoV-2 convalescent individuals. Trial participants were randomized into five groups of five, in which low-dose or high-dose Ad26.COV2.S was given once or twice, or placebo was given on both occasions. Blinding of investigators to trial group allocation was maintained during experiments and outcome assessment. Points the paper makes about the study in general: Vaccine and placebo recipients had similar non-spike TCR breadth, a finding consistent with the vaccine containing only spike. Ad26.COV2.S recipients had higher spike-specific TCR breadth than placebo recipients (P = 0.0014). After vaccination, substantial breadth of spike-specific CD8+ and CD4+ T cell responses was reported. According to the authors, total T cell responses may have been underestimated by the TCR breadth and depth analyses. The study was not powered for comparison of responses between vaccine doses or regimens.

The immunoSEQ Assay was used to sequence TCRbeta CDR3 regions. After extraction, genomic DNA underwent amplification by bias-controlled multiplex PCR, followed by high-throughput sequencing. In the authors' own workflow: To quantify the absolute abundance of every unique TCRbeta CDR3 region, sequences were collapsed and filtered. T cell fraction was estimated by normalizing TCRbeta template counts to usable DNA, which was measured by amplifying reference genes present in all nucleated cells. Repertoire TCRs were annotated as SARS-CoV-2-specific when V gene, CDR3 amino acid sequence and J gene were exactly matched to a known reactive TCR set. The reference SARS-CoV-2 TCR set came from MIRA and was filtered for enrichment in COVID-19-positive ImmuneCODE repertoires, removing public or cross-reactive TCRs. Based on the MIRA antigens, annotated TCRs were further analysed at the level of specific ORF or position within ORF. Depth was the summed frequency of annotated unique rearrangements, while breadth was defined as annotated unique rearrangements over total unique productive rearrangements. Two-sided Wilcoxon rank-sum tests were applied when comparing TCR breadth between groups. As stored in TCRdb, this immuneACCESS dataset retains in-frame rearrangements with V and J assigned. A fraction of the clones does not appear; measured against another copy, unresolved V genes explain less than half of the discrepancy, and the remainder lacks a known reason. V, J and clone size derive from that table, while D and trimming were established from the DNA sequence. The sample table contains a few hundred thousand clones; only one count was recorded for more than 80% of them. The biggest ten clones account for about 12% of the sample.

As regards this clone: Which antigen it targets is not known. Per-base quality was not reported, and no clone a single base away is much larger than it.

V has 5 bases trimmed and J has 8 bases trimmed; junction bases matching no gene number 7. Including cysteine and phenylalanine, the CDR3 has 15 amino acids. CDR3 DNA is the only sequence kept; it has 45 bases, read in frame from the first base. Looking up the germline V gene yields CDR1 SGHTA and CDR2 FQGTGA. In the paper's terms, the treatment or condition label means: about 20 received Ad26.COV2.S at low or high dose, single or two shots; several received placebo; per-sample allocation not given. Repertoires of vaccine and placebo recipients were sequenced from samples collected on day 63 after the first injection. Cohort 1b enrolled some 25 adults aged 18-55 years at a single site in Boston, USA, between 29 July and 7 August 2020. Ad26.COV2.S was a replication-incompetent adenovirus type 26 vector that expressed a prefusion-stabilized SARS-CoV-2 spike protein derived from the original Wuhan strain.

This receptor was taken from a person aged 18-65 years who received the Ad26.COV2.S COVID-19 vaccine or a placebo. Recombination connected TRBV7-3 to TRBJ2-1; 12 bases in the junction line up with TRBD2. The input for sequencing was peripheral blood, taken in a trial of Ad26.COV2.S vaccine versus placebo. CDR3 reads: CASSPGLAGLDEQFF. The DNA reads TGTGCCAGCAGCCCCGGACTAGCGGGATTGGATGAGCAGTTCTTC.